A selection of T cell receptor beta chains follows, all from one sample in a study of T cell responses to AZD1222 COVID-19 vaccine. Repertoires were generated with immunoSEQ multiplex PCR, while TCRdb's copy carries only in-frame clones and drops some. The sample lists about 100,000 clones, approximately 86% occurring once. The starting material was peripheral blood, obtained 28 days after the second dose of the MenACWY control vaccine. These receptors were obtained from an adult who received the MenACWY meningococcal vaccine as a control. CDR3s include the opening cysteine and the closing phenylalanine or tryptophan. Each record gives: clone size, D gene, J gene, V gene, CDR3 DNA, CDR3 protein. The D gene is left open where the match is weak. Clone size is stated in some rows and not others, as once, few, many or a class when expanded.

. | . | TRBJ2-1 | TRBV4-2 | TGTGCCAGCAGCCAAGAGGTCCCAGGAGGACCCAGCTCCTACAATGAGCAGTTCTTC | CASSQEVPGGPSSYNEQFF
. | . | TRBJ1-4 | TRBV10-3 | TGTGCCACCAGGCCGGGATCCGCAACTAATGAAAAACTGTTTTTT | CATRPGSATNEKLFF
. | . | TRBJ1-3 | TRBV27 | TGTGCCAGCGGGTTGAGCTCTGGAAACACCATATATTTT | CASGLSSGNTIYF
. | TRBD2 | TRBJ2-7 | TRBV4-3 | TGCGCCAGCAGCCAAGAAACGGGGGGTTTCTACGAGCAGTACTTC | CASSQETGGFYEQYF
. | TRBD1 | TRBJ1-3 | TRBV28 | TGTGCCAGCAGCTACAGGGGTAGCTCTGGAAACACCATATATTTT | CASSYRGSSGNTIYF
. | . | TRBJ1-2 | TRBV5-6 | TGTGCCAGCAGCTTGGGGCAGCCAGGTTGGGGCTACACCTTC | CASSLGQPGWGYTF
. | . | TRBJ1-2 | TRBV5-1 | TGCGCCAGCAGCTTGGCAGGAGACTATGGCTACACCTTC | CASSLAGDYGYTF
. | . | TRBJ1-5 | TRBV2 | TGTGCCAGCAGTTTTACTGGGGGATCCCAGCATTTT | CASSFTGGSQHF
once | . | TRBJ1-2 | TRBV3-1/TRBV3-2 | TGTGCCAGCAGTGACCTTGGGGGGTATGGCTACACCTTC | CASSDLGGYGYTF
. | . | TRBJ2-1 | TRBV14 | TGTGCCAGCAGCCAAGAAAAGGGGTTTTCAAACAATGAGCAGTTCTTC | CASSQEKGFSNNEQFF
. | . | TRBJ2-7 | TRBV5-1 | TGCGCCAGCAGCTTGGACGGGGGTGGATTTGAGCAGTACTTC | CASSLDGGGFEQYF
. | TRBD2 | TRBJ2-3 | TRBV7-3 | TGTGCCAGCAGCTCTAGCGGGGGCCTCAATACGCAGTATTTT | CASSSSGGLNTQYF
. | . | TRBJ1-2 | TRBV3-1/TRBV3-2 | TGTGCCAGCAGCCAAGAGCCTTCCGAGTTGGTGTATGGCTACACCTTC | CASSQEPSELVYGYTF
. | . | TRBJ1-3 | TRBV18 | TGTGCCAGCTCGGAATCGCAGGGTCTACCCTCTGGAAACACCATATATTTT | CASSESQGLPSGNTIYF
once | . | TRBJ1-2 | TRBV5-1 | TGCGCCAGCCGCCCCGGGACTCAAACCTATGGCTACACCTTC | CASRPGTQTYGYTF
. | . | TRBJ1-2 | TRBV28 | TGTGCCAGCAGGGGGGCAGGGACAACCTATGGCTACACCTTC | CASRGAGTTYGYTF
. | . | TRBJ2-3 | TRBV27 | TGTGCCAGCAGTCCCCAGACCACAGATACGCAGTATTTT | CASSPQTTDTQYF
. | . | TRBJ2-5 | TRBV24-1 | TGTGCCACCAGTGACCCCCACAGGGGGGGCCTAGAGACCCAGTACTTC | CATSDPHRGGLETQYF
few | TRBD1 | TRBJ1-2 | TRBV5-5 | TGTGCCAGCAGCTTGATCGACAGGGGTGACTATGGCTACACCTTC | CASSLIDRGDYGYTF
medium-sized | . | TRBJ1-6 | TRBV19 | TGTGCCAGTAGTATATCGTTTGGGGAAGGTAATTCACCCCTCCACTTT | CASSISFGEGNSPLHF
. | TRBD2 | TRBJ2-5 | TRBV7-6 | TGTGCCAGCAGCCCCACAGCCCCTAGCGGGGGGCCTCAAGAGACCCAGTACTTC | CASSPTAPSGGPQETQYF
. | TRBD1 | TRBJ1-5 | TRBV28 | TGTGCCAGCAGTGCGGCGACAGGGACGGCAAGAAATCAGCCCCAGCATTTT | CASSAATGTARNQPQHF
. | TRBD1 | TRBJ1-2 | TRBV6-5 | TGTGCCAGCAGTTTTACCAGCCGACAGGGGTATGGCTACACCTTC | CASSFTSRQGYGYTF
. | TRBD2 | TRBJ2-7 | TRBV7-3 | TGTGCCAGCAGCTTACAGGACGGGGGGTCTTTTGAGCAGTACTTC | CASSLQDGGSFEQYF
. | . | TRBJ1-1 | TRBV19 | TGTGCCAGTAGCCTTCGGACGATCACTGAAGCTTTCTTT | CASSLRTITEAFF
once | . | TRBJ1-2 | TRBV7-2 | TGTGCCAGCAGCTTAAGGCAGGGAGGCAACTATGGCTACACCTTC | CASSLRQGGNYGYTF
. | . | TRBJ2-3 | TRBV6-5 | TGTGCCAGCAGTAGAACTGAATCCAGAGATACGCAGTATTTT | CASSRTESRDTQYF
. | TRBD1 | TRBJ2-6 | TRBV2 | TGTGCCAGCAGTAGACAGGGGTCCGGGGCCAACGTCCTGACTTTC | CASSRQGSGANVLTF
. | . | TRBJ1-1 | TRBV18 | TGTGCCAGCTCACCACCGGGCAGGATGAACACTGAAGCTTTCTTT | CASSPPGRMNTEAFF
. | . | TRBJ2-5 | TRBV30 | TGTGCCTGGAGTGTTGGAAACCAAGAGACCCAGTACTTC | CAWSVGNQETQYF
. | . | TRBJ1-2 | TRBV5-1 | TGCGCCAGCAGCTTGGGGGGGAGCGGACTATATGGCTACACCTTC | CASSLGGSGLYGYTF
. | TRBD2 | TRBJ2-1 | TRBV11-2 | TGTGCCAGCAGCTCGGAGCGGGGGACTTACAATGAGCAGTTCTTC | CASSSERGTYNEQFF
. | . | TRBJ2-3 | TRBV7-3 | TGTGCCAGCAGCTTACCGGACAGCACAGATACGCAGTATTTT | CASSLPDSTDTQYF
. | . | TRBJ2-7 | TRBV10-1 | TGCGCCAGCAGCCCCGGGCCAAACCCCCTCCTTGGATCGTACGAGCAGTACTTC | CASSPGPNPLLGSYEQYF
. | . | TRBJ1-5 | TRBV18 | TGTGCCAGCTCACTAGGACAGAACAATCAGCCCCAGCATTTT | CASSLGQNNQPQHF
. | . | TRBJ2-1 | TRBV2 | TGTGCCAGCAGTGAAGTCCAGTTACGTTCCTACAATGAGCAGTTCTTC | CASSEVQLRSYNEQFF